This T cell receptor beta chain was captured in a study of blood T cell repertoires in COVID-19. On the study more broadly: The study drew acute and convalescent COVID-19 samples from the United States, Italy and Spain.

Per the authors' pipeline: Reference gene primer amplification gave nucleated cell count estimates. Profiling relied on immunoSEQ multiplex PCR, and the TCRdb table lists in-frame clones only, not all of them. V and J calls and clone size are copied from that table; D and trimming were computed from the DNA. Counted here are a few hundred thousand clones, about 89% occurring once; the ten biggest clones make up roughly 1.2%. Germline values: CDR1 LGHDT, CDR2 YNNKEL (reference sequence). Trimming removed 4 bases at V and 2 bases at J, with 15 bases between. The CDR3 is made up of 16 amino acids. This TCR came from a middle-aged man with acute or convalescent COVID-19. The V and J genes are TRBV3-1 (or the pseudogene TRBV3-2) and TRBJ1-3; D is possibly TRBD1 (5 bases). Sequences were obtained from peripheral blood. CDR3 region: CASSPRERGAGNTIYF. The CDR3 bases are TGTGCCAGCAGCCCCAGGGAACGGGGGGCTGGAAACACCATATATTTT.